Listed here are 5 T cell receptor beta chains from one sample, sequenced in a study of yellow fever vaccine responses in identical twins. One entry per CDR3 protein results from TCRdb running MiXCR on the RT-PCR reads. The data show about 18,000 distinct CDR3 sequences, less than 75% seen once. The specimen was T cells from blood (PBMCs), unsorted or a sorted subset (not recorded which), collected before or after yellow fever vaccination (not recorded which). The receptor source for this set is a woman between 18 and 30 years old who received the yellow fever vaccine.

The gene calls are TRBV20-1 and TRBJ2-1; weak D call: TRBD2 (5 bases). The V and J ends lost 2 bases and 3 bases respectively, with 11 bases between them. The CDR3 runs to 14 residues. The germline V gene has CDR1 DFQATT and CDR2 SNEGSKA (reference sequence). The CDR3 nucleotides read TGCAGTGCTAGAACCGGGGTGAACTACAATGAGCAGTTCTTC. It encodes CSARTGVNYNEQFF.

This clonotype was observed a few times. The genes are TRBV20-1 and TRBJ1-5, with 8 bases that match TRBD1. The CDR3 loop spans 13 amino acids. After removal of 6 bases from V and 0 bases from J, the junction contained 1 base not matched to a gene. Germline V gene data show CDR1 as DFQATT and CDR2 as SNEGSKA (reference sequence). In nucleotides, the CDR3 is TGCAGTGCCGACAGGGGTAGCAATCAGCCCCAGCATTTT. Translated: CSADRGSNQPQHF.

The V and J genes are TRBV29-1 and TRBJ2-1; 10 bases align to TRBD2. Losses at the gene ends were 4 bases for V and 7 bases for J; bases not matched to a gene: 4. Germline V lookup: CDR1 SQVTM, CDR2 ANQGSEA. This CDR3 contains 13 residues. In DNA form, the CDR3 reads TGCAGCGTTGGACTAGCGGGTTCAAATGAGCAGTTCTTC. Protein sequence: CSVGLAGSNEQFF.

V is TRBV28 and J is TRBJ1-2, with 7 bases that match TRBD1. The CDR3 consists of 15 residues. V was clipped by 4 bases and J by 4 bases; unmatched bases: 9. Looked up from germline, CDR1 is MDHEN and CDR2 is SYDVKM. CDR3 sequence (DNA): TGTGCCAGCAGTTGGAACCCGGGACAGTCCTATGGCTACACCTTC. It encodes CASSWNPGQSYGYTF.

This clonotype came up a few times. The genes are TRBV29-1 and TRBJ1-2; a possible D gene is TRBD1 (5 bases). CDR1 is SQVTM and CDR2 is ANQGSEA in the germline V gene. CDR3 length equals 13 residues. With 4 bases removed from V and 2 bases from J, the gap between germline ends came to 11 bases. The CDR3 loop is CSVGSGTNYGYTF. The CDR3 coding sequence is TGCAGCGTTGGGTCAGGGACCAACTATGGCTACACCTTC.